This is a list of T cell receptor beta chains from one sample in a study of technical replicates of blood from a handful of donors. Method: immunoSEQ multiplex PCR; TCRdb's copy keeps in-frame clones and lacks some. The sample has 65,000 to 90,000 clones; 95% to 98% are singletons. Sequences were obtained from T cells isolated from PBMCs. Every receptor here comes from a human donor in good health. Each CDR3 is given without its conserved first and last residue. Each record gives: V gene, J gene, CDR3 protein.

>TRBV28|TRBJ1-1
ASSSHRGDSTEAF
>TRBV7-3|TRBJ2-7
ASSLTIAGGEEQY
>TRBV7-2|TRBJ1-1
ASSPRRATEAF
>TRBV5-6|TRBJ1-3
ASSFPGQGPNTIY
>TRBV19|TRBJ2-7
ASSIALSYEQY
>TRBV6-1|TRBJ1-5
ASSAWTDNKGYRNQPQH
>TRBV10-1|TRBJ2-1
ASSEWASGMVEQF
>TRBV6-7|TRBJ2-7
ASSYPKGLPRNEQY
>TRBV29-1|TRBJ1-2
SVENGVSDYGYT
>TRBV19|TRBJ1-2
ASSLDREYGYT
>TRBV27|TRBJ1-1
ASSGHAGGATEAF
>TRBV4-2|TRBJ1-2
ASSQAGGEGGYT
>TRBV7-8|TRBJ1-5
ASGAGSNQPQH
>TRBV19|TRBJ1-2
ASSSQGGYGYT
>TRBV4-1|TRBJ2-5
ASRIGPGQSTQY
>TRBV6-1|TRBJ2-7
ASSASGINYEQY
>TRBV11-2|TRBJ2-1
ASSLPGSGRVDEQF
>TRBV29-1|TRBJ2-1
SGLKGEQF
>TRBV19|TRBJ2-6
ASSDLTLSGANVLT
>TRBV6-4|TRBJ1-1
ASSVGANTEAF
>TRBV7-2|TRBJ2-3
ASSLSGSTDTQY
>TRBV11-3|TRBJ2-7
ASSRDSSYEQY
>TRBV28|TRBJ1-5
ASREGAGGFQPQH